This T cell receptor beta chain was observed in a study of blood T cells in healthy people across ages. The CDR3 is 12 residues long. As concerns this clonotype: The junction does not match germline at one end; this may be a read error.

Through a sample-barcoded 5' primer and a J-beta primer mix, a second PCR was run for about 6 to 11 cycles. Using its own MiXCR run on the 5' RACE reads, TCRdb lists one record per CDR3 protein. The sample carries approximately 800,000 distinct CDR3 sequences, approximately 25% recorded once. The data also belong to a second study, concerning T cells of mothers and their children.

What was sequenced was blood. This chain uses TRBV12-3 or TRBV12-4 with TRBJ1-2; TRBD1 might be the D (5 bases). This sequence was found in a boy younger than 18 in good health. CDR3 DNA: TGTGCCAGCAGTCCGGGACCGACTAGGATAGCCTTC. This sequence encodes CASSPGPTRIAF.